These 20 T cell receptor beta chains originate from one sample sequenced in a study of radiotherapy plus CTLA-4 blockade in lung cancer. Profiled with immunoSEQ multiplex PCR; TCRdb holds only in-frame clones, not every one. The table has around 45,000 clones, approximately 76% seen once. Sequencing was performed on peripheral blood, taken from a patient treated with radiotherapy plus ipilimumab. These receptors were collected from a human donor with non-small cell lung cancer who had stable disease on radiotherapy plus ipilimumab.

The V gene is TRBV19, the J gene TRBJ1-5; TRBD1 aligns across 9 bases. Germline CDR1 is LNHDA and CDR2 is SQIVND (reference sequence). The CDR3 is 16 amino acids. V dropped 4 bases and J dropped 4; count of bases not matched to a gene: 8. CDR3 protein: CASSTFGGQGNQPQHF. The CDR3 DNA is TGTGCCAGTAGTACCTTCGGAGGACAGGGGAATCAGCCCCAGCATTTT. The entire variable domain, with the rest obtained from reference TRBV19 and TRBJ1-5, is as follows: DGGITQSPKYLFRKEGQNVTLSCEQNLNHDAMYWYRQDPGQGLRLIYYSQIVNDFQKGDIAEGYSVSREKKESFPLTVTSAQKNPTAFYLCASSTFGGQGNQPQHFGDGTRLSIL.

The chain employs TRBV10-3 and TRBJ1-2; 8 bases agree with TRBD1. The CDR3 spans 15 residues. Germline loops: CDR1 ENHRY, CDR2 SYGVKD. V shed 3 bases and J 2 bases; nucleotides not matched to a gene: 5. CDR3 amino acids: CAISDRQGRNYGYTF. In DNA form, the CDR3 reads TGTGCCATCAGTGATCGACAGGGGAGAAACTATGGCTACACCTTC.

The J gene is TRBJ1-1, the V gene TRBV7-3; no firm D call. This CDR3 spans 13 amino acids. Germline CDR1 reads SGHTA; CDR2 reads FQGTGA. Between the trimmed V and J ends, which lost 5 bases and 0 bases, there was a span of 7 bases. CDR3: CASSRSLNTEAFF. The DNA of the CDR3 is TGTGCCAGCAGCAGGTCGCTGAACACTGAAGCTTTCTTT.

The CDR3 coding sequence is TGTGCCAGCAGCTCTACCAGACAGGGGCGCACCGGGGAGCTGTTTTTT. It codes for CASSSTRQGRTGELFF. V usage is TRBV5-6 and J usage is TRBJ2-2, with TRBD1 matching 8 bases. The CDR3 is made up of 16 amino acids. Trimming removed 3 bases from V and 4 bases from J; junction bases left unmatched: 8. Germline V gene lookup returns CDR1 SGHDT and CDR2 YYEEEE.

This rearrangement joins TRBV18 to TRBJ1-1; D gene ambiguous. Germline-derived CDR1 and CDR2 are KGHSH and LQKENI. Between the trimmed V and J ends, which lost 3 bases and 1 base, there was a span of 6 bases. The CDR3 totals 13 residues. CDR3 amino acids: CASSPWTNTEAFF. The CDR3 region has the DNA TGTGCCAGCTCACCTTGGACGAACACTGAAGCTTTCTTT.

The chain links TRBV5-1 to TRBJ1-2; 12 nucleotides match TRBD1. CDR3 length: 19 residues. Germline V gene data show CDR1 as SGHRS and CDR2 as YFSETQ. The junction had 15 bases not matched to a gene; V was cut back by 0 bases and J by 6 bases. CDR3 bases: TGCGCCAGCAGCTTGGCGCGCTGGGGGACAGGGGGCGCAGGGAATGGCTACACCTTC. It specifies CASSLARWGTGGAGNGYTF.

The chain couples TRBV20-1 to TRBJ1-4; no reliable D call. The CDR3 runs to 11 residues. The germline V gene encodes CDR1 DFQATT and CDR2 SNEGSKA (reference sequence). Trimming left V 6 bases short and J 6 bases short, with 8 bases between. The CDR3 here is CSASWDEKLFF. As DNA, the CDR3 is TGCAGTGCGAGTTGGGATGAAAAACTGTTTTTT.

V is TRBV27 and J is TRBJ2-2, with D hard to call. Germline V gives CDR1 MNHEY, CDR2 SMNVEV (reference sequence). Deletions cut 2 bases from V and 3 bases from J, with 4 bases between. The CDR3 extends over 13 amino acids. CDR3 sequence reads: CASSLADTGELFF. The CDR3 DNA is TGTGCCAGCAGTTTAGCCGACACCGGGGAGCTGTTTTTT.

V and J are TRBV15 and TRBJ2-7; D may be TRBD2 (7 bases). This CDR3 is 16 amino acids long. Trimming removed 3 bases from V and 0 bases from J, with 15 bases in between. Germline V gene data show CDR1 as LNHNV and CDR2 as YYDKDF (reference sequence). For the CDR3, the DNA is TGTGCCACCAGCAGTACTCAGGGGACTACCTCCTACGAGCAGTACTTC. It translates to CATSSTQGTTSYEQYF.

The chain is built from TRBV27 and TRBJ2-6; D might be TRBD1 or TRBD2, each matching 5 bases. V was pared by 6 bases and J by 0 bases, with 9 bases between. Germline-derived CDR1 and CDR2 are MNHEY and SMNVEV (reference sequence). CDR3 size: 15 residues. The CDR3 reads CASRAGSSGANVLTF. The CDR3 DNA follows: TGTGCCAGCAGGGCAGGGAGCTCTGGGGCCAACGTCCTGACTTTC.

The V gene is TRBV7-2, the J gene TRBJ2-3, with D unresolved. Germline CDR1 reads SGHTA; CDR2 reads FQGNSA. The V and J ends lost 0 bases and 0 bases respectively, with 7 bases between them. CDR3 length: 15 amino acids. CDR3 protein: CASSLAVASTDTQYF. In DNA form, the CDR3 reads TGTGCCAGCAGCTTAGCTGTCGCTAGCACAGATACGCAGTATTTT.

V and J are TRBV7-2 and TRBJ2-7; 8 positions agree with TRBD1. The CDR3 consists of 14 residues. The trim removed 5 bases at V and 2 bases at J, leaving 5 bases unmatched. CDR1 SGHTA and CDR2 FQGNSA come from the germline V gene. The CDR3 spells CASSGRQGTYEQYF. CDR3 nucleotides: TGTGCCAGCAGCGGACGACAGGGGACCTACGAGCAGTACTTC.

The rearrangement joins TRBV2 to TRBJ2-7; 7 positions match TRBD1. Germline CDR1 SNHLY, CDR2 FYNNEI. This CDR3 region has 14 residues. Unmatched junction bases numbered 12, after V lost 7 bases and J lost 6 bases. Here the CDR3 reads CASTRQGLESEQYF. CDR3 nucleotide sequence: TGTGCCAGCACCCGACAGGGTCTGGAAAGCGAGCAGTACTTC.

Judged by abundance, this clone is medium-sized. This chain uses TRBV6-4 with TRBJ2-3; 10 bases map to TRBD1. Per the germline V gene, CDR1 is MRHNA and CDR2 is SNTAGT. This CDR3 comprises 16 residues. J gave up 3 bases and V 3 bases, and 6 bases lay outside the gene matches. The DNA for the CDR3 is TGTGCCAGCAGTGATATGACAGGGGGCGATACAGATACGCAGTATTTT. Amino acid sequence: CASSDMTGGDTDTQYF.

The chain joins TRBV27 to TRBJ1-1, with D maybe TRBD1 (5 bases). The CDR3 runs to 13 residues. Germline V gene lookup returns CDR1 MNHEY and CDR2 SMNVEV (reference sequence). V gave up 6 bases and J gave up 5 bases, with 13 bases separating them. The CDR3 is CASSPRVATEAFF. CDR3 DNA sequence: TGTGCCAGCAGCCCCAGGGTAGCAACTGAAGCTTTCTTT.

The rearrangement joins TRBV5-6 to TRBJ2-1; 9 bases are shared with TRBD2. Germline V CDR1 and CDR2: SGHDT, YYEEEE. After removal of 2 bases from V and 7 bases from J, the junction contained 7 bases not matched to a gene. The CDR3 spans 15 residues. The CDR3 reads CASSLGGGALNEQFF. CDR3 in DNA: TGTGCCAGCAGCTTAGGCGGGGGGGCCTTGAATGAGCAGTTCTTC.

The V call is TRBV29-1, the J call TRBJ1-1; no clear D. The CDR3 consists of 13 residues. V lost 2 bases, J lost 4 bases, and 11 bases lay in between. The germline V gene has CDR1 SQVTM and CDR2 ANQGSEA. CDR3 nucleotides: TGCAGCGTTGAAATTCCAGAAAGCACTGAAGCTTTCTTT. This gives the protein CSVEIPESTEAFF.

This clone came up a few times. The DNA for the CDR3 is TGTGCCAGCAGCTTGGGACAGACTAACACCGGGGAGCTGTTTTTT. It codes for CASSLGQTNTGELFF. The V and J genes are TRBV9 and TRBJ2-2; 7 bases match TRBD1. The CDR3 contains 15 residues. J was trimmed by 2 bases and V by 4 bases; bases with no gene match: 5. Germline CDR1 and CDR2: SGDLS and YYNGEE. The full variable domain, in which reference TRBV9 and TRBJ2-2 provide the parts outside the CDR3, is DSGVTQTPKHLITATGQRVTLRCSPRSGDLSVYWYQQSLDQGLQFLIQYYNGEERAKGNILERFSAQQFPDLHSELNLSSLELGDSALYFCASSLGQTNTGELFFGEGSRLTVL.

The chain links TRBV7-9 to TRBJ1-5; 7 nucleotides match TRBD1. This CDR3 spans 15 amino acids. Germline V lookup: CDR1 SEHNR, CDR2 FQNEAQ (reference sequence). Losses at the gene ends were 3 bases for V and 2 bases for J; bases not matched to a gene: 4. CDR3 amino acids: CASSFGTGGNQPQHF. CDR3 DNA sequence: TGTGCCAGCAGCTTCGGCACAGGGGGCAATCAGCCCCAGCATTTT.

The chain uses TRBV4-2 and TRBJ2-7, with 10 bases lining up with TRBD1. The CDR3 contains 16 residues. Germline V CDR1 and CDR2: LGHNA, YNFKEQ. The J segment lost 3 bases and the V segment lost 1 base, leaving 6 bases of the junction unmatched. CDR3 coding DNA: TGTGCCAGCAGCCAAGTAGGGACAGGGGTCGGCTACGAGCAGTACTTC. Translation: CASSQVGTGVGYEQYF.